The clone carrying this T cell receptor (beta chain) showed up just a few times. The data belong to a study of beta chain features in type 1 diabetes. cDNA synthesis used the whole RNA isolate, giving expressed TCRB sequences. Libraries were prepared by immunoSEQ multiplex PCR; TCRdb keeps only in-frame clonotypes and omits some of them. This sample has 900,000 or so clones, with under 20% found just once. The origin of this receptor is a woman between 18 and 30 years old in good health. Sequencing was done on a sample of naive CD4+ T cells from blood.

CDR3 loop: CASSLGQGALPTYEQYF. CDR3 nucleotide sequence: TGTGCCAGCAGCTTGGGACAGGGGGCGCTGCCCACCTACGAGCAGTACTTC. V is TRBV5-4 and J is TRBJ2-7, with 10 bases lining up with TRBD1. With V trimmed by 0 bases and J by 2 bases, 8 bases remained unmatched. The germline V gene has CDR1 SGHNT and CDR2 YYREEE (reference sequence). The CDR3 has 17 amino acids.